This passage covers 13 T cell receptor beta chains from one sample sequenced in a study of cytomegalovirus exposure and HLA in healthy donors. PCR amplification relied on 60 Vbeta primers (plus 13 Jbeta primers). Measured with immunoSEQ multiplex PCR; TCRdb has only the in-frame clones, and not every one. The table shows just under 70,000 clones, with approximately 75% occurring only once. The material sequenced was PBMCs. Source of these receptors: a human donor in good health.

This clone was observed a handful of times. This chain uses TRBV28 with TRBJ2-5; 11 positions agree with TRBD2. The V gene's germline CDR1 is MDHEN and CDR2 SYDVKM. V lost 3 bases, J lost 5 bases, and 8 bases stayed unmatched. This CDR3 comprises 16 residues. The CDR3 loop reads CASSLAGTSGGETQYF. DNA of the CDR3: TGTGCCAGCAGTTTGGCGGGGACTAGCGGTGGGGAGACCCAGTACTTC.

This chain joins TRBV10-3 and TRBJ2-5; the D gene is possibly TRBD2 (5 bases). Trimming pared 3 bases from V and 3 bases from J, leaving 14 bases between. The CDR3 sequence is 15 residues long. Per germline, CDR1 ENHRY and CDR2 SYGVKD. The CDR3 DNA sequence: TGTGCCATCAGTGACCGGGGTGGGAAGAAAGAGACCCAGTACTTC. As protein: CAISDRGGKKETQYF.

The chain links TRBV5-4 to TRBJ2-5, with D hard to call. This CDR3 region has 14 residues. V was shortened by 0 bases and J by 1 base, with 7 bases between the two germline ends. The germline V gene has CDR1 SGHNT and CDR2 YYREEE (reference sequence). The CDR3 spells CASSLVGTQETQYF. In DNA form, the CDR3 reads TGTGCCAGCAGCTTGGTTGGCACCCAAGAGACCCAGTACTTC. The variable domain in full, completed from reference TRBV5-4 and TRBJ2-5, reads ETGVTQSPTHLIKTRGQQVTLRCSSQSGHNTVSWYQQALGQGPQFIFQYYREEENGRGNFPPRFSGLQFPNYSSELNVNALELDDSALYLCASSLVGTQETQYFGPGTRLLVL.

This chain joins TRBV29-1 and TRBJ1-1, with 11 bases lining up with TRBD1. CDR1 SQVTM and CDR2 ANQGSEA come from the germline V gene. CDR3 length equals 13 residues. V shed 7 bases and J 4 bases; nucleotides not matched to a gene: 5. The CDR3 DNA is TGCAGCGGCGGACAGGGGGCGGGCACTGAAGCTTTCTTT. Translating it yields CSGGQGAGTEAFF.

CDR3: CASSSVGGPYGGAFF. The CDR3, as DNA: TGTGCCAGCAGCTCGGTGGGGGGGCCTTACGGTGGAGCTTTCTTT. The chain links TRBV7-8 to TRBJ1-1; D perhaps matches TRBD1 (6 bases). The CDR3 loop spans 15 amino acids. Germline V lookup: CDR1 SGHVS, CDR2 FQNEAQ. V was clipped by 4 bases and J by 10 bases, with 22 bases between them.

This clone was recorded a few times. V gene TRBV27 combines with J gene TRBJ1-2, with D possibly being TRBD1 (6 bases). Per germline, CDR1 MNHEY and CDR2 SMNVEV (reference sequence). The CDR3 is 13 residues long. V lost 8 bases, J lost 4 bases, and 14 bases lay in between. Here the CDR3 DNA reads TGTGCCAGCCCCAAAGGGGGTCGCTATGGCTACACCTTC. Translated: CASPKGGRYGYTF.

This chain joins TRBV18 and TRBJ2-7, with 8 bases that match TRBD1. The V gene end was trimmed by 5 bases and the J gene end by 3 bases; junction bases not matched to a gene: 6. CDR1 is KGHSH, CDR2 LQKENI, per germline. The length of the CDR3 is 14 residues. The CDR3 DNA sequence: TGTGCCAGCTCATCCCGACAGGGGAGCTACGAGCAGTACTTC. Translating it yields CASSSRQGSYEQYF.

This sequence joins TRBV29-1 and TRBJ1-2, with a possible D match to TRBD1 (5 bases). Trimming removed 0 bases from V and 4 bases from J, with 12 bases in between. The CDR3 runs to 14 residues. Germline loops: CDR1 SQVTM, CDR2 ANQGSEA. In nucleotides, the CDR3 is TGCAGCGTTGAAGATGGAGGGGTCACCTATGGCTACACCTTC. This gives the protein CSVEDGGVTYGYTF.

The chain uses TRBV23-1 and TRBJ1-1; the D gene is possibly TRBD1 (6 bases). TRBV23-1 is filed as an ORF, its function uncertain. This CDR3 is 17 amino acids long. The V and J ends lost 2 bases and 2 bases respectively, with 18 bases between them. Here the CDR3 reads CASSQKTSGRGNTEAFF. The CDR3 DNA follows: TGCGCCAGCAGTCAAAAAACCAGTGGCAGGGGAAACACTGAAGCTTTCTTT.

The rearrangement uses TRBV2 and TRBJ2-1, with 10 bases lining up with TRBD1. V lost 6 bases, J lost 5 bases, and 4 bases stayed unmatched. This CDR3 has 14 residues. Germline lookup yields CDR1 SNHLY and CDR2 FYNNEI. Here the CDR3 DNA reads TGTGCCAGCAGGAAGGGGACAGGGGACAATGAGCAGTTCTTC. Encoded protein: CASRKGTGDNEQFF.

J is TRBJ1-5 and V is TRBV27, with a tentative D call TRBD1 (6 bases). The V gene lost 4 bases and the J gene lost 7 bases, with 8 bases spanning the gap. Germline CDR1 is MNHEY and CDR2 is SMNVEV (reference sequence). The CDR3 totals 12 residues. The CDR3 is CASSSQGQPQHF. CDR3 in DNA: TGTGCCAGCAGTTCCCAGGGGCAGCCCCAGCATTTT.

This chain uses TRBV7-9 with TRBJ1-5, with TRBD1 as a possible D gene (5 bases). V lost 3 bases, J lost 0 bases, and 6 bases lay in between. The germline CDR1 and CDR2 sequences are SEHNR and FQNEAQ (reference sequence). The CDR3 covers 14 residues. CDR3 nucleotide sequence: TGTGCCAGCAGCTTCCAGGGTAGCAATCAGCCCCAGCATTTT. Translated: CASSFQGSNQPQHF.

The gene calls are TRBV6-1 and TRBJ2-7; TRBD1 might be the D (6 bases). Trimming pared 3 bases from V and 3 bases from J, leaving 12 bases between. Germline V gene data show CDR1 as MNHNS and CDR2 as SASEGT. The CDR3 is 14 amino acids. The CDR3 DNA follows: TGTGCCAGCAGTGATAGGGACACCCACTACGAGCAGTACTTC. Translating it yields CASSDRDTHYEQYF.